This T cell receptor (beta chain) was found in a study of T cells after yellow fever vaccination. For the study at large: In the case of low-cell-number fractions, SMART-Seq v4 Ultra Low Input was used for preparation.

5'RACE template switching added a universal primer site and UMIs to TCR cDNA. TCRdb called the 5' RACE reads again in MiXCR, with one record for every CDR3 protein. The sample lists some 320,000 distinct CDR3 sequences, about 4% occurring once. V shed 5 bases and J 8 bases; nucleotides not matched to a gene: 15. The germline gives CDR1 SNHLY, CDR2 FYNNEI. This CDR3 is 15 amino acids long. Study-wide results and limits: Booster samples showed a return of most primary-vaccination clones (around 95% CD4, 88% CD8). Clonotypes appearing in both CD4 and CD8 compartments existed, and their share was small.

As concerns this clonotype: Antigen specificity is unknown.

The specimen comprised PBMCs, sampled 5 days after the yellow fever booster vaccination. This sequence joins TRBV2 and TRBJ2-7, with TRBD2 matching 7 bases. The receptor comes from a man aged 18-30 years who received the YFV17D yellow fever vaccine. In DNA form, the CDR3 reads TGTGCCAGCAGTCTACACACCCTAACTAGCGTACAGCAGTACGTC. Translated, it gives CASSLHTLTSVQQYV.